The rows below give T cell receptor beta chains drawn from one sample of a study of radiotherapy plus CTLA-4 blockade in lung cancer. Using immunoSEQ multiplex PCR, the repertoire was profiled, and TCRdb retains in-frame clones only, with some absent. Among approximately 98,000 clones, approximately 85% were seen once, and the ten largest hold around 3%. Here the sequenced sample was peripheral blood, taken from a patient treated with radiotherapy plus ipilimumab. These receptors were taken from a human donor with non-small cell lung cancer who had a partial response to radiotherapy plus ipilimumab. The CDR3 runs from the conserved cysteine through the conserved F or W. Each record gives: V gene, CDR3 length, J gene, D gene, clone size, CDR3 DNA, CDR3 protein. A D gene is named only where the DNA matches it firmly. For some rows the clone size is stated as once, few or many, or as a class when expanded; others skip it.

V: TRBV28; length: 14; J: TRBJ1-1; D: TRBD1; size: NA; DNA: TGTGCCAGCAGTTCTCGACAGGGGTTCACTGAAGCTTTCTTT; CDR3: CASSSRQGFTEAFF
V: TRBV6-5; length: 15; J: TRBJ2-1; D: NA; size: NA; DNA: TGTGCCAGCAGCAAACAGGGTTTGTCCTACAATGAGCAGTTCTTC; CDR3: CASSKQGLSYNEQFF
V: TRBV4-2; length: 15; J: TRBJ2-2; D: TRBD2; size: NA; DNA: TGTGCCAGCAGCCAAGGTCTAGCGGGAGTCGGGGAGCTGTTTTTT; CDR3: CASSQGLAGVGELFF
V: TRBV6-5; length: 14; J: TRBJ2-7; D: TRBD2; size: NA; DNA: TGTGCCAGCAGTTACTTGGCGGGAGTGGGCGAGCAGTACTTC; CDR3: CASSYLAGVGEQYF
V: TRBV5-6; length: 14; J: TRBJ2-5; D: TRBD2; size: NA; DNA: TGTGCCACCCACCAGCGGGAGGGCCGGGAGACCCAGTACTTC; CDR3: CATHQREGRETQYF
V: TRBV25-1; length: 16; J: TRBJ2-3; D: NA; size: NA; DNA: TGTGCCAGCAACGATCTACGACAAGAGAGCACAGATACGCAGTATTTT; CDR3: CASNDLRQESTDTQYF
V: TRBV7-6; length: 15; J: TRBJ2-7; D: TRBD1; size: NA; DNA: TGTGCCAGCAGTTCTAATCCGGGACAGCACTACGAGCAGTACTTC; CDR3: CASSSNPGQHYEQYF
V: TRBV14; length: 18; J: TRBJ1-2; D: TRBD1; size: NA; DNA: TGTGCCAGCAGCCAAGATAGGGACAGAGCCGCGAGAAACTATGGCTACACCTTC; CDR3: CASSQDRDRAARNYGYTF
V: TRBV5-1; length: 14; J: TRBJ1-2; D: NA; size: NA; DNA: TGCGCCAGCAGCTTGGTGGTGACAGGAGGTGGCTACACCTTC; CDR3: CASSLVVTGGGYTF
V: TRBV28; length: 12; J: TRBJ2-1; D: TRBD2; size: NA; DNA: TGTGCCAGCCATAGCGGGAACAATGAGCAGTTCTTC; CDR3: CASHSGNNEQFF
V: TRBV29-1; length: 15; J: TRBJ2-3; D: TRBD2; size: NA; DNA: TGCAGCGTTGAGGGACTAGCGGGAGTGGCAGATACGCAGTATTTT; CDR3: CSVEGLAGVADTQYF
V: TRBV19; length: 15; J: TRBJ1-3; D: NA; size: NA; DNA: TGTGCCAGTACTCAGGACTTATACTCTGGAAACACCATATATTTT; CDR3: CASTQDLYSGNTIYF
V: TRBV5-6; length: 14; J: TRBJ2-3; D: TRBD1; size: NA; DNA: TGTGCCAGCCGGCGGACAGGAGAAACAGATACGCAGTATTTT; CDR3: CASRRTGETDTQYF
V: TRBV9; length: 15; J: TRBJ2-1; D: TRBD2; size: once; DNA: TGTGCCAGCAGCGTAACTAGCGGGAGATCAGGTGAGCAGTTCTTC; CDR3: CASSVTSGRSGEQFF
V: TRBV2; length: 15; J: TRBJ2-6; D: TRBD1; size: NA; DNA: TGTGCCAGCAGCGGACAGGTCTCTGGGGCCAACGTCCTGACTTTC; CDR3: CASSGQVSGANVLTF
V: TRBV4-1; length: 15; J: TRBJ2-3; D: NA; size: NA; DNA: TGCGCCAGCAGCTCCCCGGGAAGCAGCACAGATACGCAGTATTTT; CDR3: CASSSPGSSTDTQYF
V: TRBV10-3; length: 15; J: TRBJ2-1; D: TRBD2; size: NA; DNA: TGTGCCATCAGTGGGACTAGCGGGAGAGGAAATGAGCAGTTCTTC; CDR3: CAISGTSGRGNEQFF
V: TRBV10-1; length: 15; J: TRBJ2-7; D: TRBD2; size: NA; DNA: TGCGCCAGCAGTGAGGGACTAGCGGGAGTCTACGAGCAGTACTTC; CDR3: CASSEGLAGVYEQYF
V: TRBV5-1; length: 17; J: TRBJ2-2; D: TRBD2; size: NA; DNA: TGCGCCAGCAGCTTGCGCGGCGGGGGAGTACGGACCGGGGAGCTGTTTTTT; CDR3: CASSLRGGGVRTGELFF
V: TRBV7-7; length: 13; J: TRBJ2-1; D: TRBD2; size: few; DNA: TGTGCCAGCAGCCATGGGAGGGGCAATGAGCAGTTCTTC; CDR3: CASSHGRGNEQFF
V: TRBV5-5; length: 14; J: TRBJ2-7; D: NA; size: NA; DNA: TGTGCCAGCAGCTTGGGAGTCGGTACCTACGAGCAGTACTTC; CDR3: CASSLGVGTYEQYF
V: TRBV25-1; length: 13; J: TRBJ2-7; D: NA; size: many; DNA: TGTGCCAGCACCCCTCAAGAGACCTACGAGCAGTACTTC; CDR3: CASTPQETYEQYF
V: TRBV7-3; length: 13; J: TRBJ2-1; D: NA; size: NA; DNA: TGTGCCAGCAGCTTAGGGACACAGAATGAGCAGTTCTTC; CDR3: CASSLGTQNEQFF
V: TRBV7-3; length: 14; J: TRBJ1-2; D: TRBD1; size: NA; DNA: TGTGCCAGCAGCCCAGGACAGGGCGGCTATGGCTACACCTTC; CDR3: CASSPGQGGYGYTF
V: TRBV7-2; length: 14; J: TRBJ2-1; D: TRBD2; size: few; DNA: TGTGCCAGCAGCTTAGGCGGGGGGGGAGCTTCCCAGTTCTTC; CDR3: CASSLGGGGASQFF
V: TRBV5-1; length: 15; J: TRBJ1-5; D: NA; size: NA; DNA: TGCGCCAGCAGCTTGGGAACAGGGACGGTCCAGCCCCAGCATTTT; CDR3: CASSLGTGTVQPQHF
V: TRBV6-5; length: 16; J: TRBJ2-5; D: NA; size: NA; DNA: TGTGCCAGCAGTTGGGACGGACAGATCACCCAAGAGACCCAGTACTTC; CDR3: CASSWDGQITQETQYF
V: TRBV11-2; length: 13; J: TRBJ2-1; D: NA; size: NA; DNA: TGTGCCAGCAGCCCCGACAGGAACAATGAGCAGTTCTTC; CDR3: CASSPDRNNEQFF
V: TRBV11-2; length: 16; J: TRBJ1-3; D: NA; size: NA; DNA: TGTGCCAGCAGCTTAGACCCGTCGTTCTCTGGAAACACCATATATTTT; CDR3: CASSLDPSFSGNTIYF
V: TRBV7-2; length: 13; J: TRBJ2-7; D: TRBD1; size: NA; DNA: TGTGCCAGCAGCGGGGACAGCTCCTACGAGCAGTACTTC; CDR3: CASSGDSSYEQYF
V: TRBV5-5; length: 15; J: TRBJ2-3; D: TRBD1; size: NA; DNA: TGTGCCAGCAGGTCCCGGGACAGAAGCACAGATACGCAGTATTTT; CDR3: CASRSRDRSTDTQYF
V: TRBV6-1; length: 14; J: TRBJ1-6; D: NA; size: few; DNA: TGTGCCAGCAGTTTCAAACCCCAGGGTCAGTCCCTCCACTTT; CDR3: CASSFKPQGQSLHF
V: TRBV10-3; length: 16; J: TRBJ1-3; D: TRBD1; size: NA; DNA: TGTGCCATCAGTGGTACCGGGACAGGGGCTGGAAACACCATATATTTT; CDR3: CAISGTGTGAGNTIYF
V: TRBV11-2; length: 16; J: TRBJ2-7; D: NA; size: NA; DNA: TGTGCCAGCAGCTTCCCCCGCCAGTTACGTGCCTACGAGCAGTACTTC; CDR3: CASSFPRQLRAYEQYF
V: TRBV20-1; length: 11; J: TRBJ2-7; D: NA; size: once; DNA: TGCAGTGCTAGCCCTAGTGATGAGCAGTACTTC; CDR3: CSASPSDEQYF
V: TRBV21-1; length: 19; J: TRBJ2-2; D: NA; size: NA; DNA: TGTGCCAGCAACCCAACTTTCGAGACGAGGGTGAGGAACACCGGGGAGCTGTTTTTT; CDR3: CASNPTFETRVRNTGELFF
V: TRBV10-2; length: 13; J: TRBJ2-7; D: NA; size: NA; DNA: TGCGCCAGCAGTTTCGGGGTTTTGGCCGAGCAGTACTTC; CDR3: CASSFGVLAEQYF
V: TRBV7-3; length: 16; J: TRBJ2-2; D: TRBD2; size: NA; DNA: TGTGCCAGCAGCCTCGGGACTAGCGGGAGTATCGGGGAGCTGTTTTTT; CDR3: CASSLGTSGSIGELFF
V: TRBV18; length: 13; J: TRBJ2-7; D: NA; size: NA; DNA: TGTGCCAGCTCCCCGGGAACTCCCCACGAGCAGTACTTC; CDR3: CASSPGTPHEQYF
V: TRBV5-1; length: 14; J: TRBJ2-3; D: TRBD2; size: NA; DNA: TGCGCCAGCACCGGACTAGCGGGCACAGATACGCAGTATTTT; CDR3: CASTGLAGTDTQYF
V: TRBV5-4; length: 13; J: TRBJ1-1; D: NA; size: NA; DNA: TGTGCCAGCAGCTTACAGCTTTCGTATGAAGCTTTCTTT; CDR3: CASSLQLSYEAFF
V: TRBV7-2; length: 15; J: TRBJ1-5; D: NA; size: few; DNA: TGTGCCAGCAGCTTAGGCCCCTATAGCAATCAGCCCCAGCATTTT; CDR3: CASSLGPYSNQPQHF
V: TRBV28; length: 15; J: TRBJ2-7; D: NA; size: few; DNA: TGTGCCAGCAGTTTAACCTCTACAGGGAACTACGAGCAGTACTTC; CDR3: CASSLTSTGNYEQYF
V: TRBV28; length: 18; J: TRBJ2-1; D: TRBD2; size: NA; DNA: TGTGCCAGCACCCCCGGAGGGACTAGCGGGAGGGCGTACAATGAGCAGTTCTTC; CDR3: CASTPGGTSGRAYNEQFF
V: TRBV5-1; length: 16; J: TRBJ2-7; D: TRBD1; size: NA; DNA: TGCGCCAGCAGCCCCGGGACAGCCGAAAGCAGATACGAGCAGTACTTC; CDR3: CASSPGTAESRYEQYF
V: TRBV7-9; length: 17; J: TRBJ2-3; D: TRBD2; size: NA; DNA: TGTGCCAGCAGCTCCCCCAGGGGGACTAGCAATGCAGATACGCAGTATTTT; CDR3: CASSSPRGTSNADTQYF
V: TRBV15; length: 14; J: TRBJ1-1; D: NA; size: NA; DNA: TGTGCCACCAGCAGAGATGTTCGGACTTTTGAAGCTTTCTTT; CDR3: CATSRDVRTFEAFF
V: TRBV7-2; length: 12; J: TRBJ1-2; D: NA; size: NA; DNA: TGTGCCAGCAGCTTAACGAGGAACGACTACACCTTC; CDR3: CASSLTRNDYTF
V: TRBV11-2; length: 17; J: TRBJ2-3; D: NA; size: NA; DNA: TGTGCCAGCAGCTTATATAAGGGGAGGGGGACCACAGATACGCAGTATTTT; CDR3: CASSLYKGRGTTDTQYF
V: TRBV5-1; length: 14; J: TRBJ2-7; D: NA; size: NA; DNA: TGCGCCAGCAGCTTGGGGGGGGTTACATACGAGCAGTACTTC; CDR3: CASSLGGVTYEQYF
V: TRBV5-1; length: 17; J: TRBJ2-5; D: NA; size: NA; DNA: TGCGCCAGCAGCTTGGAACGAGCAAGGGGGTACCAAGAGACCCAGTACTTC; CDR3: CASSLERARGYQETQYF
V: TRBV4-1; length: 16; J: TRBJ2-7; D: NA; size: NA; DNA: TGCGCCAGCAGCCAAGGAGCGGTTGGGAATACCTACGAGCAGTACTTC; CDR3: CASSQGAVGNTYEQYF
V: TRBV5-1; length: 13; J: TRBJ1-1; D: TRBD1; size: NA; DNA: TGCGCCAGCAGCCAACAGGGGTTCGCTGAAGCTTTCTTT; CDR3: CASSQQGFAEAFF